These 32 T cell receptor beta chains were sequenced from one sample in a study of regulatory T cells in long-lasting Graves disease. Documented time point: newly diagnosed GD, antithyroid drugs for less than 3 months. PBMC RNA was the source of the TCR library. The authors built TCR beta libraries using iRepertoire HTBI primers and Arm-PCR of CDR3 regions. TCRdb reprocessed the multiplex PCR reads via MiXCR and lists one record per CDR3 protein. Of around 450,000 distinct CDR3 sequences in the sample, approximately 15% were seen once. Another study also made use of these data, one on T cells in Graves' hyperthyroidism and ophthalmopathy.

This specimen consisted of peripheral blood mononuclear cells (PBMCs), obtained at new diagnosis, from a patient treated with antithyroid drugs. Receptors were obtained from a woman in her 40s with Graves disease.

This clonotype has ten or more counts. The chain couples TRBV7-2 to TRBJ2-1, with a weak D call TRBD2 (6 bases). CDR1 and CDR2 (germline): SGHTA, FQGNSA. The ends were cut back, 8 bases at V and 0 bases at J, with 11 bases in the middle. The CDR3 contains 14 residues. Here the CDR3 reads CASGLGGSYNEQFF. In DNA, the CDR3 is TGTGCCAGCGGTTTGGGGGGCTCCTACAATGAGCAGTTCTTC.

The chain is built from TRBV6-2 or TRBV6-3 and TRBJ2-7; D call uncertain. Germline V CDR1 and CDR2: MNHEY, SVGEGT. The CDR3 consists of 11 residues. Between the trimmed V and J ends, which lost 2 bases and 5 bases, there was a span of 4 bases. Here the CDR3 reads CASSYVDEQYF. The CDR3 DNA reads TGTGCCAGCAGTTACGTGGACGAGCAGTACTTC.

This clonotype was observed a single time. V usage is TRBV29-1 and J usage is TRBJ1-1, with TRBD1 matching over 7 bases. V lost 1 base and J lost 1; bases outside the gene matches: 12. The CDR3 spans 17 residues. Germline V gene lookup returns CDR1 SQVTM and CDR2 ANQGSEA. The CDR3 spells CSVEGLRGRKQNTEAFF. Here the CDR3 DNA reads TGCAGCGTTGAAGGTTTAAGGGGGCGGAAACAGAACACTGAAGCTTTCTTT.

This clonotype was counted at least ten times. This chain joins TRBV12-3 or TRBV12-4 and TRBJ2-7, with TRBD1 as a possible D gene (5 bases). This CDR3 has 14 residues. Trimming removed 4 bases from V and 5 bases from J, with 15 bases in between. Written as DNA, the CDR3 is TGTGCCAGCAGTTCCGCCCTCAGGGCCGACGAGCAGTACTTC. This encodes CASSSALRADEQYF.

This clonotype was observed a few times. One end of the junction fails to match germline, which may point to a read error. This sequence joins TRBV4-1 and TRBJ2-1; no definite D call. The CDR3 runs 14 residues. The germline gives CDR1 MGHRA, CDR2 YSYEKL. CDR3 loop: CASSQEGTYNDQFF. The CDR3 bases are TGCGCCAGCAGCCAAGAGGGAACTTACAATGATCAGTTCTTC.

A remark on this clonotype: Since a far larger clone is one base different, this is likely a read error. The V call is TRBV7-8, the J call TRBJ2-7, with 8 bases that match TRBD1. This CDR3 region has 14 residues. Germline V gene sequence: CDR1 SGHVS, CDR2 FQNEAQ. The CDR3 DNA follows: TGTGCCAGCAGCTTCCGACAGGGGCCCTACGAGCGGTACTTC. It specifies CASSFRQGPYERYF.

At least ten counts were recorded for this clonotype. The J gene is TRBJ2-1, the V gene TRBV7-9; 10 nucleotides agree with TRBD2. Losses at the gene ends were 1 base for V and 6 bases for J; bases not matched to a gene: 3. Germline V gene sequence: CDR1 SEHNR, CDR2 FQNEAQ (reference sequence). This CDR3 contains 15 residues. CDR3 region: CASSLVLAGFNEQFF. CDR3 bases: TGTGCCAGCAGCTTAGTACTAGCGGGATTCAATGAGCAGTTCTTC.

The J gene is TRBJ2-1, the V gene TRBV4-1; D possibly corresponds to TRBD2 (5 bases). There are 15 residues in the CDR3. Per germline, CDR1 MGHRA and CDR2 YSYEKL. Trimming shortened V by 9 bases and J by 2 bases, and 17 bases separated the two germline ends. CDR3 DNA: TGCGCCAGTCGAAGGGAGCGGAGGACCTACAATGAGCAGTTCTTC. It specifies CASRRERRTYNEQFF.

CDR3 loop: CASSLGGGFSGANVLTF. The CDR3, as DNA: TGTGCCAGCAGCTTAGGAGGCGGATTCTCTGGGGCCAACGTCCTGACTTTC. The V and J genes are TRBV7-2 and TRBJ2-6; D is uncertain. From germline, CDR1 is SGHTA and CDR2 FQGNSA. V was clipped by 1 base and J by 0 bases, with 10 bases between them. The CDR3 has 17 residues.

In its sample, this clonotype was seen many times. The rearrangement links TRBV9 to TRBJ1-6, with D maybe TRBD1 (5 bases). V was clipped by 0 bases and J by 10 bases, with 14 bases between them. CDR3 length equals 15 residues. CDR1 is SGDLS, CDR2 YYNGEE, per germline. This chain's CDR3 is CASSVVGGTNSPLHF. The CDR3 DNA reads as TGTGCCAGCAGCGTAGTTGGGGGGACTAACTCACCCCTCCACTTT.

The sample holds a few counts of this clonotype. This sequence joins TRBV20-1 and TRBJ2-1; tentatively, D is TRBD2 (6 bases). The CDR3 consists of 14 residues. Germline values: CDR1 DFQATT, CDR2 SNEGSKA (reference sequence). V was pared by 5 bases and J by 7 bases, with 18 bases between. The CDR3 sequence: CSAPPETRKNEQFF. The CDR3 region has the DNA TGCAGTGCTCCACCGGAGACTAGAAAGAATGAGCAGTTCTTC.

This clonotype was seen a few times. The rearrangement joins TRBV28 to TRBJ2-1, with unresolved D. Germline CDR1 and CDR2: MDHEN and SYDVKM. This CDR3 region has 13 residues. The ends were cut back, 8 bases at V and 7 bases at J, with 15 bases in the middle. CDR3 in DNA: TGTGCCAGCGGCTCCGGCAGAAGAAATGAGCAGTTCTTC. It specifies CASGSGRRNEQFF.

This chain uses TRBV28 with TRBJ2-7; 11 bases agree with TRBD1. Trimming at V came to 5 bases and at J to 1 base, leaving 4 bases not matched to a gene. Germline loops: CDR1 MDHEN, CDR2 SYDVKM. The CDR3 extends over 15 amino acids. For the CDR3, the DNA is TGTGCCAGCAGTACGGACAGGGGGCCTTCCTACGAGCAGTACTTC. Amino acid sequence: CASSTDRGPSYEQYF.

This clonotype was seen a handful of times. This may be a read error: a much more frequent sequence differs by one nucleotide. The rearrangement joins TRBV28 to TRBJ2-1, with 7 bases that match TRBD2. The tail of the sequence fits TRBJ2-5 better, so the J call may be wrong. CDR1 MDHEN and CDR2 SYDVKM come from the germline V gene. This CDR3 has 18 amino acids. Here the CDR3 reads CASSPFSVLGSGQETQYF. CDR3 DNA sequence: TGTGCCAGCAGCCCCTTTTCAGTTCTTGGTAGCGGGCAAGAGACCCAGTACTTC.

This clonotype was seen a few times. The chain uses TRBV18 and TRBJ2-3; 7 nucleotides match TRBD1. Germline V gene sequence: CDR1 KGHSH, CDR2 LQKENI. This CDR3 comprises 16 residues. Losses at the gene ends were 4 bases for V and 4 bases for J; bases not matched to a gene: 11. The CDR3 nucleotides read TGTGCCAGCTCACTAGGACAGGCCCAAGAGGCAGATACGCAGTATTTT. Its protein product is CASSLGQAQEADTQYF. The whole variable domain, remainder taken from reference TRBV18 and TRBJ2-3, is NAGVMQNPRHLVRRRGQEARLRCSPMKGHSHVYWYRQLPEEGLKFMVYLQKENIIDESGMPKERFSAEFPKEGPSILRIQQVVRGDSAAYFCASSLGQAQEADTQYFGPGTRLTVL.

This clonotype was found a few times. The rearrangement joins TRBV24-1 to TRBJ2-7; 9 bases are shared with TRBD2. The CDR3 loop spans 13 amino acids. In germline, CDR1 is KGHDR, CDR2 SFDVKD. The ends lost 4 bases at V and 7 bases at J; junction bases unmatched: 4. The CDR3 is CATSDLAGREQYF. The CDR3 DNA is TGTGCCACCAGTGACCTAGCGGGGAGGGAGCAGTACTTC.

In its sample, this clonotype was seen a few times. The chain combines TRBV5-4 with TRBJ2-5; possible D gene TRBD1, 5 bases. Trimming shortened V by 4 bases and J by 4 bases, and 14 bases separated the two germline ends. The length of the CDR3 is 14 residues. Germline CDR1 SGHNT, CDR2 YYREEE (reference sequence). In nucleotides, the CDR3 is TGTGCCAGCAGCACGGAACGGACAATAGAGACCCAGTACTTC. Residues: CASSTERTIETQYF.

This clonotype was observed a handful of times. The V and J genes are TRBV5-1 and TRBJ2-1; 9 positions agree with TRBD1. This CDR3 comprises 15 residues. The junction had 5 bases not matched to a gene; V was cut back by 1 base and J by 6 bases. CDR1 is SGHRS, CDR2 YFSETQ, per germline. CDR3 DNA: TGCGCCAGCAGCTTGAGGGACAGGGTATTCAATGAGCAGTTCTTC. It specifies CASSLRDRVFNEQFF.

This clonotype was detected many times. V usage is TRBV15 and J usage is TRBJ2-7; D may match TRBD1 or TRBD2 (5 bases each). Looked up from germline, CDR1 is LNHNV and CDR2 is YYDKDF (reference sequence). The CDR3 is 17 residues long. The germline V and J ends were trimmed by 0 bases and 0 bases, with 15 bases remaining between them. The CDR3 here is CATSRDYVGASSYEQYF. For the CDR3, the DNA is TGTGCCACCAGCAGAGATTACGTCGGGGCGAGCTCCTACGAGCAGTACTTC.

This clonotype has just a few counts. V usage is TRBV20-1 and J usage is TRBJ2-1, with 9 bases that match TRBD1. The CDR3 length is 15 residues. The germline V gene has CDR1 DFQATT and CDR2 SNEGSKA (reference sequence). The ends lost 6 bases at V and 8 bases at J; junction bases unmatched: 14. This chain's CDR3 is CSALRGDREVDEQFF. For the CDR3, the DNA is TGCAGTGCGTTGAGGGGGGACAGGGAAGTTGATGAGCAGTTCTTC.

This clonotype was seen a few times. The chain combines TRBV6-1 with TRBJ2-1; D gene uncertain. The CDR3 loop spans 15 amino acids. The V and J ends lost 6 bases and 0 bases respectively, with 12 bases between them. Germline V gene data show CDR1 as MNHNS and CDR2 as SASEGT. CDR3 amino acids: CASRLYPDSYNEQFF. For the CDR3, the DNA is TGTGCCAGCAGACTCTACCCCGACTCCTACAATGAGCAGTTCTTC.

This chain connects TRBV6-1 to TRBJ2-1; 9 positions agree with TRBD2. V shed 5 bases and J 9 bases; nucleotides not matched to a gene: 14. Germline CDR1 and CDR2: MNHNS and SASEGT. CDR3 length: 16 residues. This CDR3 is CASSIKHLAGATEQFF. As DNA, the CDR3 is TGTGCCAGCAGTATCAAACATTTAGCGGGAGCGACTGAGCAGTTCTTC.

This clonotype was seen at least ten times. The chain combines TRBV3-1 with TRBJ2-7, with 15 positions matching TRBD2. J gave up 2 bases and V 1 base, and 0 bases lay outside the gene matches. The CDR3 covers 16 residues. CDR1 and CDR2 (germline): LGHDT, YNNKEL (reference sequence). This CDR3 reads CASSQGTSGRAYEQYF. The CDR3, as DNA: TGTGCCAGCAGCCAAGGGACTAGCGGGAGGGCCTACGAGCAGTACTTC.

This clonotype was seen only a few times. The chain links TRBV19 to TRBJ2-1, with D possibly TRBD1 on 6 matching bases. The ends were cut back, 5 bases at V and 7 bases at J, with 12 bases in the middle. This CDR3 spans 13 amino acids. Germline-derived CDR1 and CDR2 are LNHDA and SQIVND (reference sequence). CDR3 in amino acids: CASSVQGGNEQFF. The CDR3 DNA is TGTGCCAGTAGTGTACAGGGTGGAAATGAGCAGTTCTTC.

The CDR3: CASSLTSGRQTSYNEQFF. The CDR3 DNA follows: TGTGCCAGCAGCTTGACTAGCGGGAGGCAGACCTCCTACAATGAGCAGTTCTTC. This chain links TRBV11-3 with TRBJ2-1, with 13 bases matching TRBD2. There are 18 residues in the CDR3. Germline assignment: CDR1 SGHNT and CDR2 YENEEA. Losses at the gene ends were 3 bases for V and 0 bases for J; bases not matched to a gene: 5. Full variable domain (missing parts from reference TRBV11-3 and TRBJ2-1): EAGVVQSPRYKIIEKKQPVAFWCNPISGHNTLYWYLQNLGQGPELLIRYENEEAVDDSQLPKDRFSAERLKGVDSTLKIQPAELGDSAVYLCASSLTSGRQTSYNEQFFGPGTRLTVL.

This clonotype was seen a few times. The genes are TRBV3-1 and TRBJ2-5; D may correspond to TRBD1 or TRBD2 (5 bases each). Germline V gene sequence: CDR1 LGHDT, CDR2 YNNKEL (reference sequence). Trimming stripped 4 bases from V and 1 base from J, with 10 bases between. The CDR3 spans 14 residues. The CDR3 loop is CASSPGPVQETQYF. The CDR3 bases are TGTGCCAGCAGCCCGGGACCGGTCCAAGAGACCCAGTACTTC.

The V gene is TRBV5-1, the J gene TRBJ2-3; 8 bases map to TRBD1. Per germline, CDR1 SGHRS and CDR2 YFSETQ. J was trimmed by 4 bases and V by 2 bases; bases with no gene match: 12. The length of the CDR3 is 17 residues. The CDR3 protein is CASSFGQGADFPDTQYF. As DNA, the CDR3 is TGCGCCAGCAGCTTTGGGCAGGGGGCAGATTTTCCAGATACGCAGTATTTT.

This clonotype has a count of ten or more. The V gene is TRBV19, the J gene TRBJ1-2; tentatively, D is TRBD1 (6 bases). Deletions cut 7 bases from V and 6 bases from J, with 15 bases between. The length of the CDR3 is 13 residues. Germline V gives CDR1 LNHDA, CDR2 SQIVND (reference sequence). CDR3 nucleotide sequence: TGTGCCAGTACCAAAAGGGCAGGGGATGGCTACACCTTC. This codes for CASTKRAGDGYTF.

Turning to this clonotype: This may be a read error, as it is one base from a much larger clone. The chain carries TRBV6-1 and TRBJ2-3; no definite D call. The CDR3 sequence is 13 residues long. The V and J ends lost 8 bases and 6 bases respectively, with 15 bases between them. Germline V CDR1 and CDR2: MNHNS, SASEGT. The CDR3 here is CASVSGIADTQYF. The CDR3 bases are TGTGCCAGCGTCTCCGGAATAGCTGATACGCAGTATTTT.

As concerns this clonotype: This may be a read error: a much more frequent sequence differs by one nucleotide. This chain links TRBV4-2 with TRBJ2-5; D uncertain. The V end was cut by 0 bases, the J end by 5 bases, with 7 bases between. Germline-derived CDR1 and CDR2 are LGHNA and YNFKEQ. CDR3 length: 13 residues. CDR3 sequence: CASSQDHGETQYF. The CDR3 region has the DNA TGTGCCAGCAGCCAAGATCACGGGGAGACCCAGTACTTC.

Concerning this clonotype itself: A much larger clonotype is one base distant, so this may be a read error. The chain is built from TRBV20-1 and TRBJ2-7, with 8 positions matching TRBD2. J lost 5 bases, V lost 4 bases, and 10 bases had no gene match. This CDR3 region has 14 residues. The germline V gene encodes CDR1 DFQATT and CDR2 SNEGSKA (reference sequence). The CDR3 region is CSATRGGEANEQYF. The CDR3 DNA reads TGCAGTGCTACCCGGGGGGGAGAGGCCAACGAGCAGTACTTC.

This rearrangement joins TRBV20-1 to TRBJ2-5; 8 bases fit TRBD2. The ends lost 0 bases at V and 7 bases at J; junction bases unmatched: 7. This CDR3 comprises 14 residues. Germline V lookup: CDR1 DFQATT, CDR2 SNEGSKA (reference sequence). This CDR3 is CSAREREGGGTQYF. CDR3 coding DNA: TGCAGTGCTAGAGAACGGGAGGGCGGGGGGACCCAGTACTTC.